This T cell receptor beta chain derives from a study of blood T cell repertoires in COVID-19. At the level of the study: Two negative PCRs, clearance, or symptom resolution characterized the recovered Cohort 3 donors. Acute and convalescent COVID-19 samples came from the United States, Italy and Spain. PBMCs, B-cell-depleted T cells, or T cells were the source of the cDNA or gDNA that made up the material.

Assay: immunoSEQ multiplex PCR; the TCRdb copy retains only in-frame clones and omits some. The profile shows some 300,000 clones, approximately 90% of them singletons. Participants came from some 23 US areas, aged roughly 18 to 95 years. V was shortened by 3 bases and J by 0 bases, with 13 bases between the two germline ends. The CDR3 has 16 residues. Germline CDR1 is SGDLS and CDR2 is YYNGEE. This clone was counted a single time. This clonotype was sampled from a woman in her fifties or sixties in a cohort exposed to, infected with or recovered from COVID-19 (not recorded which). The rearrangement joins TRBV9 to TRBJ2-1, with D perhaps TRBD1 (5 bases). The sequencing input was PBMCs or T cells enriched from blood (not recorded which). Here the CDR3 DNA reads TGTGCCAGCAGCGGACCGCAGGGAAACTCCTACAATGAGCAGTTCTTC. It translates to CASSGPQGNSYNEQFF.